Given below is one T cell receptor beta chain in context. The entry originates in a study of blood T cell repertoires in COVID-19. Profiled with immunoSEQ multiplex PCR; TCRdb holds only in-frame clones, not every one. The sample has 140,000 to 150,000 clones; around 86% are singletons. Sequencing used peripheral blood. The TCR comes from a human donor in a cohort sampled during active COVID-19.

CDR3 sequence (DNA): TGTGCCAGCAGCTTGGCCGGCCACACAGGGGTCCATGGCTACACCTTC. It yields the protein CASSLAGHTGVHGYTF. This chain links TRBV5-5 with TRBJ1-2, with TRBD1 matching over 7 bases. The CDR3 has 16 amino acids. CDR1 and CDR2 (germline): SGHKS, YYEKEE (reference sequence). Unmatched junction bases numbered 11, after V lost 0 bases and J lost 6 bases.